This TCR beta chain was found in a study of HIV-infected patients and healthy controls. Alpha and beta constant-region primers primed reverse transcription of 500 to 550 ng RNA. Each of the alpha and beta chains got its own library through chain-specific third strand synthesis with indices. A 12-nucleotide barcode per molecule came from two concatenated random hexamers added pre-amplification. From the 5' RACE reads, TCRdb called clonotypes with MiXCR, one entry per CDR3 protein. Among some 6,200 distinct CDR3 sequences, under 30% were seen once, and the ten largest hold under 25%. Broader study findings: CDR3 sharing between individuals was lower in HIV-infected patients than in healthy controls. HIV-infected patients and controls differed significantly in mean usage of eight alpha and eight beta V genes. HIV+ repertoires were severely depleted of MAIT alpha-chain CDR3s, unlike healthy controls.

The repertoire came from unfractionated whole blood and reflected all unsorted peripheral T cells. The V gene's germline CDR1 is LNHDA and CDR2 SQIVND (reference sequence). V lost 10 bases to trimming and J lost 2 bases, with 15 bases between them. The CDR3 loop spans 14 amino acids. As regards this clonotype: Its target is not known.

This chain connects TRBV19 to TRBJ2-1; no clear D gene. The origin of this receptor is an adult with HIV infection. The source material was blood, sampled before antiretroviral therapy. Here the CDR3 reads CATTSGRPYNEQFF. DNA for the CDR3: TGTGCCACCACCTCCGGACGGCCCTACAATGAGCAGTTCTTC. Based on the CDR3 plus reference TRBV19 and TRBJ2-1, the full variable domain is DGGITQSPKYLFRKEGQNVTLSCEQNLNHDAMYWYRQDPGQGLRLIYYSQIVNDFQKGDIAEGYSVSREKKESFPLTVTSAQKNPTAFYLCATTSGRPYNEQFFGPGTRLTVL.